Sequencing of this T cell receptor beta chain was carried out in a study of Ad26.COV2.S vaccination and SARS-CoV-2 variants. Across the study: Donor got 5x10^10 or 1x10^11 viral particles of Ad26.COV2.S.

TCRdb's copy holds only in-frame clones and misses some; the assay was immunoSEQ multiplex PCR. Found here are around 300,000 clones, less than 90% of them singletons; the top ten hold about 6.4%. CDR3 size: 15 residues. V shed 3 bases and J shed 3 bases, with 12 bases lying between them. Germline V gives CDR1 LGHNA, CDR2 YNFKEQ. Treatment reported: around 19 received Ad26.COV2.S at low or high dose, single or two shots; about five received placebo; per-sample allocation not given. Repertoires come from day 63 after the first vaccine or placebo injection. This sequence originates from a person between 18 and 65 years old who received the Ad26.COV2.S COVID-19 vaccine or a placebo. This sequence joins TRBV4-2 and TRBJ1-5; D perhaps matches TRBD1 (6 bases). The sequencing here drew on peripheral blood, taken in a trial of Ad26.COV2.S vaccine versus placebo. The CDR3 loop reads CASSQGTKVNQPQHF. The CDR3 coding sequence is TGTGCCAGCAGCCAGGGGACAAAGGTCAATCAGCCCCAGCATTTT.